The clone carrying this T cell receptor (beta chain) qualifies as medium-sized. Its antigen is still unknown. CDR1 is LGHNA, CDR2 YSLEER, per germline. The CDR3 loop spans 14 amino acids. Deletions cut 0 bases from V and 0 bases from J, with 5 bases between. The entry originates in a study of spatial heterogeneity in lung cancer. Study results and limitations: Within tumors, counts of expanded alpha and beta TCRs tracked tumor mutation counts. Approximately 7% of tumor T cells for alpha chains and around 13% for beta chains were estimated to be covered.

Each TCR cDNA molecule carried a unique molecular identifier. TCRdb processed the 5' RACE reads anew with MiXCR; each CDR3 protein has one entry. Of some 3,800 distinct CDR3 sequences in the sample, roughly 9.4% were seen once. Indicated time point: sample taken at primary tumor resection. A total of around 76 untreated early-stage non-small cell lung cancer patients served as donors. The study sequenced unsorted whole RNA from tumor, nontumor lung or frozen PBMC. This receptor was identified in a male donor with early-stage non-small cell lung cancer. The V and J genes are TRBV4-3 and TRBJ2-5; D gene ambiguous. The sequencing used lung tumor tissue, collected at surgery. The CDR3 reads CASSQEMYQETQYF. CDR3 DNA: TGCGCCAGCAGCCAAGAGATGTACCAAGAGACCCAGTACTTC.